This T cell receptor beta chain comes out of a study of T cell repertoires in ileal Crohn's disease. About the study: Operated complications were stricturing disease (about 60%) and penetrating disease (around 40%). Study-wide results and limits: Postoperative endoscopy occurred within one year, median 6.9 months.

V was clipped by 4 bases and J by 6 bases, with 12 bases between them. From germline, CDR1 is MNHEY and CDR2 SMNVEV (reference sequence). The CDR3 spans 13 residues. The sample's time point: neoterminal ileum biopsy at postoperative endoscopy, about 6 months after surgery. This clone is large. Its antigen is unidentified. Per sample, roughly 500 nanograms of biopsy DNA were TCRB immunosequenced. TCRdb's copy holds only in-frame clones and misses some; the assay was immunoSEQ multiplex PCR. Found here are 10,000 to 15,000 clones, 80% to 90% of them singletons; the top ten hold approximately 17%. The sequence derives from an adult with Crohn's disease. Sequenced: ileal tissue. This chain connects TRBV27 to TRBJ2-5, with D unresolved. This CDR3 reads CASSWFKSKTQYF. The CDR3 nucleotides are TGTGCCAGCAGTTGGTTCAAGAGTAAGACCCAGTACTTC.